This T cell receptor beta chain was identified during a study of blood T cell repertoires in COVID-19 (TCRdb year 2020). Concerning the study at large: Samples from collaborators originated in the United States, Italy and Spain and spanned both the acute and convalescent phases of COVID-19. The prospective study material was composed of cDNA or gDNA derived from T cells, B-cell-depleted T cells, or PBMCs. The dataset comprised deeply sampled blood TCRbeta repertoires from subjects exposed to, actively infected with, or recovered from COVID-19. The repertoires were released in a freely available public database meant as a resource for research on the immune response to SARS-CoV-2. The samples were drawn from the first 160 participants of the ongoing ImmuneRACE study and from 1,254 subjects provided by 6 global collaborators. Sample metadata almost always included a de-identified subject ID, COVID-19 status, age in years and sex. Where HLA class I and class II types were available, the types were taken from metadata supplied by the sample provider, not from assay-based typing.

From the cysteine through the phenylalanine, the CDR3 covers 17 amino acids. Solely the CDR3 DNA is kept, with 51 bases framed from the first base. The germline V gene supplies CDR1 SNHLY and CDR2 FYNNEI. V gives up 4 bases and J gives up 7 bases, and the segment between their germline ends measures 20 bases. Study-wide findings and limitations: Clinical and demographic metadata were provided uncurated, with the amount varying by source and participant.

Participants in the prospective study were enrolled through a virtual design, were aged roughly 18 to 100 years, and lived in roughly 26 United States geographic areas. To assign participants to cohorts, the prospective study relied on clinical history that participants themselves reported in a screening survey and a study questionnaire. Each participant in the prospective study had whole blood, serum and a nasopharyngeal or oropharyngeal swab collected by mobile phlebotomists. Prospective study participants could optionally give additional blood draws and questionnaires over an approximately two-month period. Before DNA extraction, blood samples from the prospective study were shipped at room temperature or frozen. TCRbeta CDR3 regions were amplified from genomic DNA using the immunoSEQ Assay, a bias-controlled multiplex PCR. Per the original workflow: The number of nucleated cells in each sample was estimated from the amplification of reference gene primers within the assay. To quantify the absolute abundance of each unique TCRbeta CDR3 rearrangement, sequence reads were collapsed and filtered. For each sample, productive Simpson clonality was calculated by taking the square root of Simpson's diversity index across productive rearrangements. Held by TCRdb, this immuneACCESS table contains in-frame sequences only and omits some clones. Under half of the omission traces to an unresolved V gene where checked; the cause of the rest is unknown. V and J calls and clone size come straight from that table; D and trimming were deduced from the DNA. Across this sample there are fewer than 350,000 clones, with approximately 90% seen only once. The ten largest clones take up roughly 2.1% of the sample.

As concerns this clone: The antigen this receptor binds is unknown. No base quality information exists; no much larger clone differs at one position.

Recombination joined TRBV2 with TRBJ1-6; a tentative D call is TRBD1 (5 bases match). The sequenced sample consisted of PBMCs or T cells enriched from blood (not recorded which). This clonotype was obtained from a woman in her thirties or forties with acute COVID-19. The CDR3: CASSGVDSGPSNSPLHF. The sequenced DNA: TGTGCCAGCAGTGGAGTTGACAGTGGGCCAAGCAATTCACCCCTCCACTTT.